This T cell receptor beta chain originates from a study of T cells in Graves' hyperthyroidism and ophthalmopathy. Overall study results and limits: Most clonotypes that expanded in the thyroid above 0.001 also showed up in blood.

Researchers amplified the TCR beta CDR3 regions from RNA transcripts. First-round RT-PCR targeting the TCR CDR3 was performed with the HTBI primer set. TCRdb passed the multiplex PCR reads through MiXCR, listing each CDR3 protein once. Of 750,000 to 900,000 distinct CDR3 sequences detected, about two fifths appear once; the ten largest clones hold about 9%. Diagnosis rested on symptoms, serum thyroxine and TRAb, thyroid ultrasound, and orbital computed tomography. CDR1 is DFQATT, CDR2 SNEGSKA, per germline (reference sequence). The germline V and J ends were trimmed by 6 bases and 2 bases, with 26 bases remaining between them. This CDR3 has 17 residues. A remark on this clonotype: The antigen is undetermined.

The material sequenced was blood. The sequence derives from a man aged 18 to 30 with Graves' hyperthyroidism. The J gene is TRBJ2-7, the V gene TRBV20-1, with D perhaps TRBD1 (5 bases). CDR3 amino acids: CSAVDPAHLVRAYEQYF. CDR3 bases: TGCAGTGCCGTCGATCCGGCACACCTAGTCAGGGCCTACGAGCAGTACTTC.